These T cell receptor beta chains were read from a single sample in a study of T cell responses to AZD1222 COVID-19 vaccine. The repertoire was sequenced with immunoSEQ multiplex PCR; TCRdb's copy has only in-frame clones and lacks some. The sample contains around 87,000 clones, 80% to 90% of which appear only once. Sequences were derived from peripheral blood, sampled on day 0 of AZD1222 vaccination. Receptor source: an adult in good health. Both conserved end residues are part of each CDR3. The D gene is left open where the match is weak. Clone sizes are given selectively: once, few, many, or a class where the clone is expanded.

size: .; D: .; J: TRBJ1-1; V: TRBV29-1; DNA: TGCAGCGTTGGCGATTGGGTCACTGAAGCTTTCTTT; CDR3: CSVGDWVTEAFF
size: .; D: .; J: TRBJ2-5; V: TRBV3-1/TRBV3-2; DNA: TGTGCCAGCAGGGCGGGCTCCATTCAAGAGACCCAGTACTTC; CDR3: CASRAGSIQETQYF
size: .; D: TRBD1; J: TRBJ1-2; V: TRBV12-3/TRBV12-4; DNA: TGTGCCAGCAGTTCAACAGGGGCGCTAGGCTACACCTTC; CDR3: CASSSTGALGYTF
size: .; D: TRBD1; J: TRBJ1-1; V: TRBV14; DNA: TGTGCCAGCAGCACCACGACAGGGCCCACTGAAGCTTTCTTT; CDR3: CASSTTTGPTEAFF
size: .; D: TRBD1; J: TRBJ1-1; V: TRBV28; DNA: TGTGCCAGCAGCCTCGGACAGGGGAGGATGAACACTGAAGCTTTCTTT; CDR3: CASSLGQGRMNTEAFF
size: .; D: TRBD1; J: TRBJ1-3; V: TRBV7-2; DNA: TGTGCCAGCAGCTTCACAGGGGGCGGCTCTGGAAACACCATATATTTT; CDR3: CASSFTGGGSGNTIYF
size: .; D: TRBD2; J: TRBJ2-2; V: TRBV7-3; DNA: TGTGCCAGCAGCGCGCTAGCGGGAGGAAACGGGGAGCTGTTTTTT; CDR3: CASSALAGGNGELFF
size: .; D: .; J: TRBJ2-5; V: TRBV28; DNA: TGTGCCAGCAGTTTACTACGGAAAGAGACCCAGTACTTC; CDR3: CASSLLRKETQYF
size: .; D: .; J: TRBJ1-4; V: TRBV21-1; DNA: TGTGCCAGCCCCCCCAGGGCTGAAAAACTGTTTTTT; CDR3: CASPPRAEKLFF
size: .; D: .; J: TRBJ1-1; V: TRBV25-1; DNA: TGTGCCAGCAGAGCCCCCAACACTGAAGCTTTCTTT; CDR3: CASRAPNTEAFF
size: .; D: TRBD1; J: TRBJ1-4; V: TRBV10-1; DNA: TGCGCCAGCCCCGACAGGGAGGGTCGGGAAAAACTGTTTTTT; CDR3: CASPDREGREKLFF
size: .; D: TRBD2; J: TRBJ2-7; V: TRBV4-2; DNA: TGTGCCAGCAGCCGAACCGGGACTAGCGGGGGGGCCTACGAGCAGTACTTC; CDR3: CASSRTGTSGGAYEQYF
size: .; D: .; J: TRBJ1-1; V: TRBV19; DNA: TGTGCCAGTAGCCCGTTCGACAGTACTGAAGCTTTCTTT; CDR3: CASSPFDSTEAFF
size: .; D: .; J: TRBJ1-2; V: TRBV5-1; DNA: TGCGCCAGCAGCTTGGTGCAGAACTATGGCTACACCTTC; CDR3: CASSLVQNYGYTF
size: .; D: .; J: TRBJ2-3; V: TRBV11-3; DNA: TGTGCCAGCAGCATCCAGGGCACAGATACGCAGTATTTT; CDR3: CASSIQGTDTQYF
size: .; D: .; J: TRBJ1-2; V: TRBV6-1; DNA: TGTGCCAGCAGTGAGACCCTTAACTATGGCTACACCTTC; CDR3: CASSETLNYGYTF
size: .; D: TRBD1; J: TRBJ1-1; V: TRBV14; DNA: TGTGCCAGCAGTCAACTCCGCCAGGGGGTGGGGAACACTGAAGCTTTCTTT; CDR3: CASSQLRQGVGNTEAFF
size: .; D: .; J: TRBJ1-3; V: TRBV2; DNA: TGTGCCAGCAGCGCCTTCCGAACAGGGACTGGAAACACCATATATTTT; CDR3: CASSAFRTGTGNTIYF
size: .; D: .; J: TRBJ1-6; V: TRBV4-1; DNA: TGCGCCAGCAGCCAAGATACGGAGACAGATTATAATTCACCCCTCCACTTT; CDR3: CASSQDTETDYNSPLHF
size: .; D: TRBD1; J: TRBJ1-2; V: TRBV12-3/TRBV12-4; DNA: TGTGCCAGCAGTGGGACAGGGGCTAATGGCTACACCTTC; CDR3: CASSGTGANGYTF
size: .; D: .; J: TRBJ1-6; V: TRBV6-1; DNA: TGTGCCAGCAGTGACAGTAGCTCCTATAATTCACCCCTCCACTTT; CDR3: CASSDSSSYNSPLHF
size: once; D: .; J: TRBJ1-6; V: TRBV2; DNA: TGTGCCAGCAGTGAAGCGGTTCTCGCTTCACCCCTCCACTTT; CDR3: CASSEAVLASPLHF
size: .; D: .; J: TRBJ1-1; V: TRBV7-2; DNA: TGTGCCAGCAGCTTTAGGGGGGGGGACACTGAAGCTTTCTTT; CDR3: CASSFRGGDTEAFF
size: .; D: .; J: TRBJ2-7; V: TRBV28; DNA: TGTGCCAGCAGTTTACTTTCGGCGGGGACCTACGAGCAGTACTTC; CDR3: CASSLLSAGTYEQYF
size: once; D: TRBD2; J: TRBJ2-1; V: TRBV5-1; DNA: TGCGCCAGCAGCTCTGGGACTAGCGGGGGATACAATGAGCAGTTCTTC; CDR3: CASSSGTSGGYNEQFF
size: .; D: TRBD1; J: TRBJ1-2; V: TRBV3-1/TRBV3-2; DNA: TGTGCCAGCAGCCAAGGACAGGGTCGAGGCTACACCTTC; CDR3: CASSQGQGRGYTF
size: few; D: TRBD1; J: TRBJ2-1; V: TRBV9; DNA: TGTGCCAGCAGCGTAGAAGGGACAGTAACCTACAATGAGCAGTTCTTC; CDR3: CASSVEGTVTYNEQFF
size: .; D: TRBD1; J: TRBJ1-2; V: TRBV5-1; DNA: TGCGCCAGCAGCTCGGGACAGGGGCCTAGTACTAACTATGGCTACACCTTC; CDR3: CASSSGQGPSTNYGYTF
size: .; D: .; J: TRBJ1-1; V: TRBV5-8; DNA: TGTGCCAGCAGCTTGGGGTCAGGCGCGGGGGTTGAAGCTTTCTTT; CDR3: CASSLGSGAGVEAFF
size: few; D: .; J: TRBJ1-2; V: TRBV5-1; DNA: TGCGCCAGCAGCTTGGGTGGGGGGCCAGCTAACTATGGCTACACCTTC; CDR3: CASSLGGGPANYGYTF
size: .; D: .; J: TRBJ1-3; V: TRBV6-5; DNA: TGTGCCAGCAAGACTGGTTGGACTGGAAACACCATATATTTT; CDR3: CASKTGWTGNTIYF
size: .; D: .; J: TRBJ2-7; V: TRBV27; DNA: TGTGCCAGCCGAGTGTCGGGGGACCCCTACGAGCAGTACTTC; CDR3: CASRVSGDPYEQYF
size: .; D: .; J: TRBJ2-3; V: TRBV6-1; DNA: TGTGCCAGCAGTGAAGAATACAGCTACACAGATACGCAGTATTTT; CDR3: CASSEEYSYTDTQYF
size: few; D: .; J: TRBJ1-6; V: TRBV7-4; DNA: TGTGCGGTTTTTTTGGGCTACCACTCCTATAATTCACCCCTCCACTTT; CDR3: CAVFLGYHSYNSPLHF
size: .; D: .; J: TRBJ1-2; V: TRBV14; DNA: TGTGCCAGCAGCCACAGAAGGGGGGCCCCCTATGGCTACACCTTC; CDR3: CASSHRRGAPYGYTF
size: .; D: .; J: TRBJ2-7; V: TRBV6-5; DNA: TGTGCCAGCAGTTACAGCTTTTCCCAGGACGAGCAGTACTTC; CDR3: CASSYSFSQDEQYF
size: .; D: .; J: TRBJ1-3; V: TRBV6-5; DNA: TGTGCCAGCAGTTATCAGGGATTCTCGGGCGGAAACACCATATATTTT; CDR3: CASSYQGFSGGNTIYF
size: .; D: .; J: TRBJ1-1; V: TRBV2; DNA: TGTGCCAGCAGGGGGGAAGGGCTGGCTGAAGCTTTCTTT; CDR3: CASRGEGLAEAFF
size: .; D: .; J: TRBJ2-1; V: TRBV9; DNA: TGTGCCAGCAGCGTAGCCGAAGCCGGGAACAATGAGCAGTTCTTC; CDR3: CASSVAEAGNNEQFF
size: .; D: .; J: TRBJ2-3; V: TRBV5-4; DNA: TGTGCCAGCAGCTTGGACGGCAATACGCAGTATTTT; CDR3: CASSLDGNTQYF
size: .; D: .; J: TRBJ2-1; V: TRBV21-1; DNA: TGTGCCAGCATCCCCGGGACGGACTACAATGAGCAGTTCTTC; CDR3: CASIPGTDYNEQFF
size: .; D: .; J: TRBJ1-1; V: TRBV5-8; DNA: TGTGCCAGCAGCCAGGAACTTTTGAGGGCTTTCTTT; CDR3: CASSQELLRAFF
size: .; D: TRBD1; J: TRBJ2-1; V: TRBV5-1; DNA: TGCGCCAGCAGCTTGGATCGGACAGGGCCCTACAATGAGCAGTTCTTC; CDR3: CASSLDRTGPYNEQFF
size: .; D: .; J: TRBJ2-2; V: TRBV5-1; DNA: TGCGCCAGCAGCTTGGACCTCACTAGCCTAGGGGAGCTGTTTTTT; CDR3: CASSLDLTSLGELFF
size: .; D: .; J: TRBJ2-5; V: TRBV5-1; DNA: TGCGCCAGCAGCCCGGGGGTCCAAGAGACCCAGTACTTC; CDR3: CASSPGVQETQYF
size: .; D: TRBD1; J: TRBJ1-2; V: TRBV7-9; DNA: TGTGCCACCAGACAGGGGGACTATGGCTACACCTTC; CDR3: CATRQGDYGYTF
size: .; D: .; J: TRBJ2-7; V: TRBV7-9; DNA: TGTGCCAGCAGCTTAGAGGATGGGGTCCTCTCCTACGAGCAGTACTTC; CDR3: CASSLEDGVLSYEQYF
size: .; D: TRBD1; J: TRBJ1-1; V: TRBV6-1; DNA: TGTGCCAGCAGTGAAGTAGTACAGGGGGCTGAAGCTTTCTTT; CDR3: CASSEVVQGAEAFF
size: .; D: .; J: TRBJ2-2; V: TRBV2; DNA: TGTGCCAGCAGTGAGCTTAGGGACACCGGGGAGCTGTTTTTT; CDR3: CASSELRDTGELFF
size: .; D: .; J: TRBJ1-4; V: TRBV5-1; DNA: TGCGCCAGCAGCTTGGATAGGGGGGATAATGAAAAACTGTTTTTT; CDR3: CASSLDRGDNEKLFF
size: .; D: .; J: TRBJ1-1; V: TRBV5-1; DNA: TGCGCCAGCAGCTTTGGTCATATGAACACTGAAGCTTTCTTT; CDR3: CASSFGHMNTEAFF
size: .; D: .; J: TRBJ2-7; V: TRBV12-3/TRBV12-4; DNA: TGTGCCAGCAGGATAGACAAGTCGAAGCAGTACTTC; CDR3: CASRIDKSKQYF